This TCR beta chain was retrieved from a study of long-term antiretroviral therapy in people with HIV. With survey level as its setting, the immunoSEQ assay was v3.0. Produced via immunoSEQ multiplex PCR; TCRdb's table is partial and in-frame only. This sample has nearly 50,000 clones, with roughly 80% found just once. Germline CDR1 is MDHEN and CDR2 is SYDVKM. This CDR3 is built from 14 residues. V trimming: 5 bases; J trimming: 3 bases; junction bases outside the gene matches: 4. General study results and limits: Spans of CDR3 length were tighter for HIV repertoires than for controls.

Specimens carried about 0.95-11 million cryopreserved PBMC before DNA extraction. In the case of this clone: Antigen specificity is unknown. Other nucleotide sequences in the sample specify the same CDR3.

The genes are TRBV28 and TRBJ2-5, with 9 bases aligning to TRBD2. This clonotype originated in a woman younger than 30 with HIV. Sequenced material: unsorted PBMCs, taken 0.8 years after starting antiretroviral therapy. The DNA of the CDR3 is TGTGCCAGCAGTCCATTAGCGGGAGAAGAGACCCAGTACTTC. It is translated as CASSPLAGEETQYF.